These 24 T cell receptor beta chains originate from one sample sequenced in a study of T cell responses to AZD1222 COVID-19 vaccine. Clones were sequenced by immunoSEQ multiplex PCR, and TCRdb holds only the in-frame ones, with some missing. The sample includes approximately 100,000 clones, about nine tenths of them seen just once. Sequencing used peripheral blood, obtained on day 0 of AZD1222 vaccination. The receptors originated from an adult in good health.

This clone has only one observation. This chain connects TRBV27 to TRBJ2-7, with 7 bases that match TRBD2. The CDR3 contains 13 residues. V trimming: 6 bases; J trimming: 6 bases; junction bases outside the gene matches: 8. Looked up from germline, CDR1 is MNHEY and CDR2 is SMNVEV (reference sequence). The CDR3 nucleotides read TGTGCCAGCAGCCGTTTTTTAGCGGGCGAGCAGTACTTC. Its protein product is CASSRFLAGEQYF.

In DNA, the CDR3 is TGTGCCAGCAGCTTGGTAGGGACAGTTCAAGAGACCCAGTACTTC. Residues: CASSLVGTVQETQYF. V usage is TRBV5-5 and J usage is TRBJ2-5; 7 bases align to TRBD1. The CDR3 covers 15 residues. The germline CDR1 and CDR2 sequences are SGHKS and YYEKEE (reference sequence). V lost 0 bases, J lost 2 bases, and 4 bases stayed unmatched.

The chain combines TRBV6-5 with TRBJ2-2, with a possible D match to TRBD1 (5 bases). Between the trimmed V and J ends, which lost 7 bases and 3 bases, there was a span of 12 bases. Germline-derived CDR1 and CDR2 are MNHEY and SVGAGI. The CDR3 loop spans 14 amino acids. The CDR3 region is CASKGAEHTGELFF. CDR3 coding DNA: TGTGCCAGCAAAGGGGCAGAGCACACCGGGGAGCTGTTTTTT.

The chain couples TRBV7-9 to TRBJ1-1; no reliable D call. This CDR3 has 11 amino acids. V lost 5 bases and J lost 8, with 9 bases in between. CDR1 is SEHNR and CDR2 is FQNEAQ in the germline V gene (reference sequence). The CDR3 DNA is TGTGCCAGCAGCCTGGGGAGCGAAGCTTTCTTT. It encodes CASSLGSEAFF.

This clone was detected only a few times. The chain links TRBV18 to TRBJ1-3, with TRBD1 as a possible D gene (5 bases). CDR3 length equals 16 residues. Germline assignment: CDR1 KGHSH and CDR2 LQKENI. The V end lost 5 bases, the J end lost 0 bases, and 14 bases lay between the germline ends. The CDR3 nucleotides are TGTGCCAGCTCAATGACAGCAATTTCCTCTGGAAACACCATATATTTT. It encodes CASSMTAISSGNTIYF.

This sequence joins TRBV2 and TRBJ1-5; D call uncertain. Germline assignment: CDR1 SNHLY and CDR2 FYNNEI. V was clipped by 8 bases and J by 4 bases, with 9 bases between them. The CDR3 contains 12 residues. The CDR3 region is CASEAENQPQHF. CDR3 in DNA: TGTGCCAGCGAGGCGGAGAATCAGCCCCAGCATTTT.

The chain links TRBV28 to TRBJ2-1; TRBD2 matches at 11 bases. The CDR3 loop spans 18 amino acids. The germline V gene has CDR1 MDHEN and CDR2 SYDVKM. Germline trimming cut 5 bases from V and 0 bases from J; bases unmatched to any gene: 9. The CDR3 DNA reads as TGTGCCAGCAGTCCCCCGGGACTAGCGGCAATCTCCTACAATGAGCAGTTCTTC. Amino acid sequence: CASSPPGLAAISYNEQFF. Full variable domain (missing parts from reference TRBV28 and TRBJ2-1): DVKVTQSSRYLVKRTGEKVFLECVQDMDHENMFWYRQDPGLGLRLIYFSYDVKMKEKGDIPEGYSVSREKKERFSLILESASTNQTSMYLCASSPPGLAAISYNEQFFGPGTRLTVL.

This sequence joins TRBV5-4 and TRBJ2-2; a weak D match, TRBD2 (8 bases). Trimming pared 4 bases from V and 0 bases from J, leaving 19 bases between. In germline, CDR1 is SGHNT, CDR2 YYREEE (reference sequence). The CDR3 extends over 18 amino acids. The CDR3 region is CASSARRGRGANTGELFF. In nucleotides, the CDR3 is TGTGCCAGCAGCGCGCGTAGGGGGCGGGGGGCGAACACCGGGGAGCTGTTTTTT.

The rearrangement uses TRBV18 and TRBJ1-1; 7 nucleotides match TRBD1. This CDR3 contains 13 residues. V dropped 5 bases and J dropped 4; count of bases not matched to a gene: 4. From germline, CDR1 is KGHSH and CDR2 LQKENI. In DNA form, the CDR3 reads TGTGCCAGCTCAGAGGGGGCGGGCACTGAAGCTTTCTTT. Protein product: CASSEGAGTEAFF.

The chain recombines TRBV19 with TRBJ1-6, with unresolved D. V was trimmed by 5 bases and J by 6 bases, leaving 8 bases between them. This CDR3 region has 13 residues. The germline V gene has CDR1 LNHDA and CDR2 SQIVND (reference sequence). As DNA, the CDR3 is TGTGCCAGTAGTTGGGGAGCTAATTCACCCCTCCACTTT. Translating it yields CASSWGANSPLHF.

The chain combines TRBV6-1 with TRBJ1-1; no clear D. V shed 0 bases and J shed 5 bases, with 10 bases lying between them. Germline-derived CDR1 and CDR2 are MNHNS and SASEGT. The CDR3 has 14 amino acids. The CDR3 reads CASSEAFTDTEAFF. The CDR3 DNA reads as TGTGCCAGCAGTGAAGCTTTTACCGATACTGAAGCTTTCTTT.

The chain uses TRBV11-2 and TRBJ2-5; 9 positions match TRBD2. J gave up 5 bases and V 4 bases, and 5 bases lay outside the gene matches. Per germline, CDR1 SGHAT and CDR2 FQNNGV. CDR3 length equals 14 residues. The CDR3 nucleotides are TGTGCCAGCAGCTCCCAAGCGGGGGGCGAGACCCAGTACTTC. Its protein is CASSSQAGGETQYF.

V gene TRBV2 combines with J gene TRBJ1-5, with 8 nucleotides matching TRBD1. Germline CDR1 reads SNHLY; CDR2 reads FYNNEI. The CDR3 extends over 15 amino acids. V lost 1 base to trimming and J lost 5 bases; unmatched junction nucleotides: 4. In DNA form, the CDR3 reads TGTGCCAGCAGTGAAGTAGTACAGGGGGATCAGCCCCAGCATTTT. Translated: CASSEVVQGDQPQHF. Complete variable domain (other parts from reference TRBV2 and TRBJ1-5): EPEVTQTPSHQVTQMGQEVILRCVPISNHLYFYWYRQILGQKVEFLVSFYNNEISEKSEIFDDQFSVERPDGSNFTLKIRSTKLEDSAMYFCASSEVVQGDQPQHFGDGTRLSIL.

V usage is TRBV19 and J usage is TRBJ2-2; 7 bases are a match to TRBD1. From germline, CDR1 is LNHDA and CDR2 SQIVND (reference sequence). The V segment lost 5 bases and the J segment 2 bases; nucleotides outside the gene matches: 11. The CDR3 is made up of 17 amino acids. CDR3 residues: CASSPLPGQINTGELFF. The CDR3 nucleotides are TGTGCCAGTAGTCCACTCCCGGGACAGATTAACACCGGGGAGCTGTTTTTT.

This chain uses TRBV10-1 with TRBJ1-2, with D possibly matching TRBD1 (5 bases). The CDR3 is 17 amino acids. Germline assignment: CDR1 WNHNN and CDR2 SYGVQD (reference sequence). The V and J ends lost 0 bases and 8 bases respectively, with 22 bases between them. The CDR3 here is CASSESGALRGIEGYTF. CDR3 coding DNA: TGCGCCAGCAGTGAGTCTGGGGCTCTGCGAGGGATCGAGGGCTACACCTTC.

This clone was detected only once. This chain's CDR3 is CSVVGQPNTEAFF. CDR3 nucleotide sequence: TGCAGCGTTGTTGGCCAGCCCAACACTGAAGCTTTCTTT. This chain joins TRBV29-1 and TRBJ1-1; no firm D call. The CDR3 runs 13 residues. V was clipped by 4 bases and J by 2 bases, with 11 bases between them. The germline CDR1 and CDR2 sequences are SQVTM and ANQGSEA.

V and J are TRBV27 and TRBJ1-1; D not resolved. The CDR3 consists of 13 residues. V was clipped by 2 bases and J by 4 bases, with 8 bases between them. CDR1 is MNHEY and CDR2 is SMNVEV in the germline V gene (reference sequence). CDR3 DNA sequence: TGTGCCAGCAGTTTAAAAGGTCGCACTGAAGCTTTCTTT. This sequence encodes CASSLKGRTEAFF.

This chain uses TRBV7-8 with TRBJ1-1; D not resolved. The V gene lost 0 bases and the J gene lost 2 bases, with 10 bases spanning the gap. CDR1 SGHVS and CDR2 FQNEAQ come from the germline V gene. The CDR3 spans 15 residues. Here the CDR3 DNA reads TGTGCCAGCAGCTTAGCTTCCCACAGTAACACTGAAGCTTTCTTT. This encodes CASSLASHSNTEAFF.

The rearrangement links TRBV29-1 to TRBJ2-1; D is perhaps TRBD2 (7 bases). Per the germline V gene, CDR1 is SQVTM and CDR2 is ANQGSEA. The CDR3 has 13 amino acids. Trimming left V 4 bases short and J 6 bases short, with 13 bases between. CDR3 sequence: CSVGRGASNEQFF. The CDR3 nucleotides are TGCAGCGTTGGCCGGGGGGCCTCCAATGAGCAGTTCTTC.

This rearrangement joins TRBV27 to TRBJ1-6; D is ambiguous. Germline assignment: CDR1 MNHEY and CDR2 SMNVEV (reference sequence). The V end lost 4 bases, the J end lost 9 bases, and 7 bases lay between the germline ends. The length of the CDR3 is 12 residues. The CDR3 is CASSSTASPLHF. CDR3 nucleotides: TGTGCCAGCAGTTCCACGGCTTCACCCCTCCACTTT.

This chain links TRBV14 with TRBJ2-7; D not resolved. This CDR3 is 13 amino acids long. Trimming took off 0 bases at V and 7 bases at J, with 10 bases between the two ends. Germline CDR1 reads SGHDN; CDR2 reads FVKESK. The CDR3 DNA sequence: TGTGCCAGCAGCCAAGATATTTCTGGAGAGCAGTACTTC. Translating it yields CASSQDISGEQYF.

The chain is built from TRBV30 and TRBJ2-7; D unresolved. Trimming shortened V by 2 bases and J by 2 bases, and 10 bases separated the two germline ends. CDR3 size: 13 residues. From germline, CDR1 is GTSNPN and CDR2 SVGIG (reference sequence). The CDR3: CAWSLQDAYEQYF. In nucleotides, the CDR3 is TGTGCCTGGAGTCTGCAGGATGCCTACGAGCAGTACTTC.

The chain has TRBV15 and TRBJ1-2; possible D gene TRBD1, 5 bases. V lost 5 bases, J lost 6 bases, and 16 bases lay in between. In germline, CDR1 is LNHNV, CDR2 YYDKDF (reference sequence). CDR3 size: 14 residues. Here the CDR3 DNA reads TGTGCCACCAGCCCCTCCGGTGGGGCGGATGGCTACACCTTC. It yields the protein CATSPSGGADGYTF.

The chain recombines TRBV28 with TRBJ1-3; D may be TRBD1 (5 bases). The CDR3 totals 15 residues. Germline V gene lookup returns CDR1 MDHEN and CDR2 SYDVKM. The V end was cut by 4 bases, the J end by 7 bases, with 17 bases between. The DNA of the CDR3 is TGTGCCAGCAGTTCCTCCACCTCACGACAGAACACCATATATTTT. As protein: CASSSSTSRQNTIYF.